Listed below are T cell receptor beta chains from one sample, sequenced in a study of CD8+CD57+ T cells in acquired aplastic anemia. TCRdb used MiXCR to reprocess the reads, holding one entry per CDR3 protein. The sample includes approximately 170,000 distinct CDR3 sequences, 60% to 70% of them seen just once. Material for sequencing was sorted CD4+, CD8+, or CD8+CD57+ T cells (not recorded which) from PBMCs. The receptors come from a human donor in good health. Both conserved end residues are part of each CDR3. D genes are given only for firm matches. Size tells how often a clone was seen (once, few, many) or the class of an expanded clone, and some rows leave it out.

abundance: -
j_gene: TRBJ2-7
d_gene: TRBD2
v_gene: TRBV20-1
len: 14
CDR3nt: TGCAGTGCTAGAGATTTAGCGGGAGCCTACGAGCAGTACTTC
CDR3aa: CSARDLAGAYEQYF

abundance: -
j_gene: TRBJ2-7
d_gene: -
v_gene: TRBV7-9
len: 13
CDR3nt: TGTGCCAGCAGCTTAAAGAACGTCCACGAGCAGTACTTC
CDR3aa: CASSLKNVHEQYF

abundance: -
j_gene: TRBJ2-1
d_gene: -
v_gene: TRBV27
len: 12
CDR3nt: TGTGCCAGCACCCAACGCGGAGGTTCGGAGTTCTTC
CDR3aa: CASTQRGGSEFF

abundance: few
j_gene: TRBJ1-2
d_gene: TRBD1
v_gene: TRBV28
len: 17
CDR3nt: TGTGCCAGCAGTTCTGTGACAGGGGGCCGCCTTGTCTATGGCTACACCTTC
CDR3aa: CASSSVTGGRLVYGYTF

abundance: -
j_gene: TRBJ1-2
d_gene: TRBD1
v_gene: TRBV29-1
len: 13
CDR3nt: TGCAGCGTTGAGTCAGGGGGCGGCTATGGCTACACCTTC
CDR3aa: CSVESGGGYGYTF

abundance: -
j_gene: TRBJ2-1
d_gene: -
v_gene: TRBV25-1
len: 17
CDR3nt: TGTGCCAGCAACCCTGGACAAGGACCTGCAAGAGTCGGTGAGCAGTTCTTC
CDR3aa: CASNPGQGPARVGEQFF

abundance: -
j_gene: TRBJ1-5
d_gene: -
v_gene: TRBV19
len: 16
CDR3nt: TGTGCCAGTAGTATCTTGTCGGGGCGGAGCAATCAGCCCCAGCATTTT
CDR3aa: CASSILSGRSNQPQHF

abundance: once
j_gene: TRBJ2-3
d_gene: TRBD2
v_gene: TRBV7-2
len: 15
CDR3nt: TGTGCCAGCAGCCTAGACGGGGGGGCAGGTGATACGCAGTATTTT
CDR3aa: CASSLDGGAGDTQYF

abundance: -
j_gene: TRBJ2-3
d_gene: TRBD1
v_gene: TRBV7-9
len: 19
CDR3nt: TGTGCCAGCAGCTTAGCGGACCCCGGGGACAGGGGGACGGGAGATACGCAGTATTTT
CDR3aa: CASSLADPGDRGTGDTQYF

abundance: -
j_gene: TRBJ2-7
d_gene: TRBD1
v_gene: TRBV7-9
len: 16
CDR3nt: TGTGCCAGCAGCTTAGGCCTAGGGACAGGGCCCTACGAGCAGTACTTC
CDR3aa: CASSLGLGTGPYEQYF

abundance: -
j_gene: TRBJ2-2
d_gene: TRBD2
v_gene: TRBV20-1
len: 12
CDR3nt: TGCAGTGCTAGAGATGGGGGGGTGGAGCTGTTTTTT
CDR3aa: CSARDGGVELFF

abundance: -
j_gene: TRBJ1-6
d_gene: -
v_gene: TRBV19
len: 12
CDR3nt: TGTGCCCCAGAGAGCATTCATTCACCCCTCCACTTT
CDR3aa: CAPESIHSPLHF

abundance: -
j_gene: TRBJ2-7
d_gene: TRBD1
v_gene: TRBV20-1
len: 14
CDR3nt: TGCAGTGGGACGGGACAGGGGATTTCCTACGAGCAGTACTTC
CDR3aa: CSGTGQGISYEQYF

abundance: -
j_gene: TRBJ2-1
d_gene: TRBD2
v_gene: TRBV7-2
len: 16
CDR3nt: TGTGCCAGCAGCCAAGTGGCGGGGGGCCTTTACAATGAGCAGTTCTTC
CDR3aa: CASSQVAGGLYNEQFF

abundance: -
j_gene: TRBJ2-7
d_gene: -
v_gene: TRBV20-1
len: 16
CDR3nt: TGCAGTGCTGAGGGGCGCCAGGGCCAGAGGTTCTACGAGCAGTACTTC
CDR3aa: CSAEGRQGQRFYEQYF

abundance: -
j_gene: TRBJ2-7
d_gene: TRBD2
v_gene: TRBV7-9
len: 15
CDR3nt: TGTGCCAGCAGCCACCGCGGGAGGGGCTCCTACGAGCAGTACTTC
CDR3aa: CASSHRGRGSYEQYF

abundance: -
j_gene: TRBJ1-1
d_gene: -
v_gene: TRBV15
len: 15
CDR3nt: TGTGCCACCAGCAGAGATAGAAGAGCCGGTGCTGAAGCTTTCTTT
CDR3aa: CATSRDRRAGAEAFF

abundance: -
j_gene: TRBJ1-6
d_gene: TRBD1
v_gene: TRBV7-8
len: 15
CDR3nt: TGTGCCAGCAGCCACAAGGACCAGGGGGGGTCACCCCTCCACTTT
CDR3aa: CASSHKDQGGSPLHF

abundance: once
j_gene: TRBJ1-1
d_gene: -
v_gene: TRBV10-3
len: 13
CDR3nt: TGTGCCATCAGTGGCAGACAATGGTCTGAAGCTTTCTTT
CDR3aa: CAISGRQWSEAFF

abundance: -
j_gene: TRBJ2-3
d_gene: -
v_gene: TRBV10-3
len: 11
CDR3nt: TGTGCCATCAGTGGGGATGATACGCAGTATTTT
CDR3aa: CAISGDDTQYF

abundance: -
j_gene: TRBJ1-1
d_gene: -
v_gene: TRBV6-6
len: 11
CDR3nt: TGTGCCAGCGGGGGGGTCGTCGAAGCTTTCTTT
CDR3aa: CASGGVVEAFF

abundance: many
j_gene: TRBJ2-3
d_gene: -
v_gene: TRBV7-9
len: 15
CDR3nt: TGTGCCAGCAGTGGAGGACAAGTCCCTCCCCATACGCAGTATTTT
CDR3aa: CASSGGQVPPHTQYF

abundance: -
j_gene: TRBJ1-1
d_gene: -
v_gene: TRBV29-1
len: 12
CDR3nt: TGCAGCGTGCTGACAGTGAACACTGAAGCTTTCTTT
CDR3aa: CSVLTVNTEAFF

abundance: -
j_gene: TRBJ1-1
d_gene: -
v_gene: TRBV7-3
len: 14
CDR3nt: TGTGCCAGCAGCCTATTCGCGATGAACACTGAAGCTTTCTTT
CDR3aa: CASSLFAMNTEAFF

abundance: -
j_gene: TRBJ2-7
d_gene: TRBD1
v_gene: TRBV20-1
len: 16
CDR3nt: TGCAGTGCTAGAGAACAGGACAGGGGAACCTCCTACGAGCAGTACTTC
CDR3aa: CSAREQDRGTSYEQYF

abundance: many
j_gene: TRBJ2-5
d_gene: -
v_gene: TRBV4-2
len: 15
CDR3nt: TGTGCCAGCAGCCCGTCGACAGGTGTTCAAGAGACCCAGTACTTC
CDR3aa: CASSPSTGVQETQYF

abundance: once
j_gene: TRBJ1-3
d_gene: -
v_gene: TRBV9
len: 15
CDR3nt: TGTGCCAGCAGCGTAGCGTCCAGGGCTGGAAACACCATATATTTT
CDR3aa: CASSVASRAGNTIYF

abundance: -
j_gene: TRBJ2-7
d_gene: TRBD1
v_gene: TRBV19
len: 15
CDR3nt: TGTGCCAGTAGTTCATACGGGACAGGGTCCTACGAGCAGTACTTC
CDR3aa: CASSSYGTGSYEQYF

abundance: -
j_gene: TRBJ2-5
d_gene: -
v_gene: TRBV20-1
len: 12
CDR3nt: TGCAGTGCTCAAGCCGGGAAGCAGACCCAGTACTTC
CDR3aa: CSAQAGKQTQYF

abundance: -
j_gene: TRBJ2-1
d_gene: TRBD2
v_gene: TRBV19
len: 15
CDR3nt: TGTGCCAGTACCCAAGTAGCGGGAGTCGTATATGAGCAGTTCTTC
CDR3aa: CASTQVAGVVYEQFF

abundance: -
j_gene: TRBJ1-2
d_gene: -
v_gene: TRBV5-1
len: 16
CDR3nt: TGCGCCAGCAGCCCGTTAGCCCCGGGGGCGCGCTATGGCTACACCTTC
CDR3aa: CASSPLAPGARYGYTF

abundance: -
j_gene: TRBJ2-1
d_gene: TRBD2
v_gene: TRBV19
len: 15
CDR3nt: TGTGCCAGTAAGGCGGGGGGGAGGGCCTACAATGAGCAGTTCTTC
CDR3aa: CASKAGGRAYNEQFF

abundance: many
j_gene: TRBJ2-5
d_gene: -
v_gene: TRBV9
len: 14
CDR3nt: TGTGCCAGCAGCGTATCCCCCGGATTGGAGACCCAGTACTTC
CDR3aa: CASSVSPGLETQYF

abundance: many
j_gene: TRBJ2-7
d_gene: -
v_gene: TRBV5-6
len: 15
CDR3nt: TGTGCCAGCAGCTTGAGGTGGGAGCCCTCCTACGAGCAGTACTTC
CDR3aa: CASSLRWEPSYEQYF

abundance: -
j_gene: TRBJ1-1
d_gene: -
v_gene: TRBV20-1
len: 13
CDR3nt: TGCAGTGCGCCAACCAGGAGAACCACTGAAGCTTTCTTT
CDR3aa: CSAPTRRTTEAFF

abundance: many
j_gene: TRBJ2-1
d_gene: TRBD2
v_gene: TRBV2
len: 15
CDR3nt: TGTGCCAGCAAGGTTGGCGGGAGTTCCTACAATGAGCAGTTCTTC
CDR3aa: CASKVGGSSYNEQFF

abundance: many
j_gene: TRBJ2-5
d_gene: -
v_gene: TRBV9
len: 14
CDR3nt: TGTGCCAGCAGCCCAGGCTCGGGTTCGGAAACCCAGTACTTC
CDR3aa: CASSPGSGSETQYF

abundance: -
j_gene: TRBJ1-1
d_gene: -
v_gene: TRBV29-1
len: 14
CDR3nt: TGCAGCGTTCCACCGCCTTGGCCGGGACCCGAAGCTTTCTTT
CDR3aa: CSVPPPWPGPEAFF

abundance: few
j_gene: TRBJ1-4
d_gene: -
v_gene: TRBV12-3/TRBV12-4
len: 11
CDR3nt: TGTGCCAGCAGTGAAAATGAAAAACTGTTTTTT
CDR3aa: CASSENEKLFF

abundance: -
j_gene: TRBJ2-7
d_gene: -
v_gene: TRBV7-3
len: 14
CDR3nt: TGTGCCAGTCGTACGGGTTTATCGGCCTACGAGCAGTACTTC
CDR3aa: CASRTGLSAYEQYF

abundance: many
j_gene: TRBJ2-1
d_gene: TRBD2
v_gene: TRBV5-1
len: 14
CDR3nt: TGCGCCACCGCAACTAGCGGGAGCCACAATGAGCAGTTCTTC
CDR3aa: CATATSGSHNEQFF

abundance: -
j_gene: TRBJ2-5
d_gene: TRBD1
v_gene: TRBV7-9
len: 14
CDR3nt: TGCGCCAGCAGCTTAGGACAGGTCCAAGAGACCCAGTACTTC
CDR3aa: CASSLGQVQETQYF

abundance: few
j_gene: TRBJ1-5
d_gene: -
v_gene: TRBV15
len: 12
CDR3nt: TGTGCCACTCGACAGGGCAATCAGCCCCAGCATTTT
CDR3aa: CATRQGNQPQHF

abundance: -
j_gene: TRBJ2-6
d_gene: -
v_gene: TRBV7-2
len: 18
CDR3nt: TGTGCCAGCAGCTTAGCCCAGAGGGGTTTGGCTGGGGCCAACGTCCTGACTTTC
CDR3aa: CASSLAQRGLAGANVLTF

abundance: -
j_gene: TRBJ2-5
d_gene: -
v_gene: TRBV7-9
len: 14
CDR3nt: TGTGCCAGCAGCCACCGGGAACGACAAGAGACCCAGTACTTC
CDR3aa: CASSHRERQETQYF

abundance: -
j_gene: TRBJ2-7
d_gene: -
v_gene: TRBV5-1
len: 15
CDR3nt: TGCGCCAGCAGCCTGTCGGGGCAGCTTCTGAACGAGCAGTACTTC
CDR3aa: CASSLSGQLLNEQYF

abundance: many
j_gene: TRBJ2-7
d_gene: TRBD2
v_gene: TRBV6-2/TRBV6-3
len: 17
CDR3nt: TGTGCCAGCAGTTACGAACTAGCGGGCCCGAGGGCTCACGAGCAGTACTTC
CDR3aa: CASSYELAGPRAHEQYF

abundance: -
j_gene: TRBJ2-2
d_gene: -
v_gene: TRBV2
len: 15
CDR3nt: TGTGCCAGCAGGGGACCAGAGGGCGGCACCGGGGAGCTGTTTTTT
CDR3aa: CASRGPEGGTGELFF

abundance: -
j_gene: TRBJ2-1
d_gene: TRBD1
v_gene: TRBV6-1
len: 16
CDR3nt: TGTGCCAGCAGTTTCTTGGGACAGGGCAGGGGCAATGAGCAGTTCTTC
CDR3aa: CASSFLGQGRGNEQFF

abundance: -
j_gene: TRBJ1-2
d_gene: TRBD1
v_gene: TRBV7-6
len: 14
CDR3nt: TGTGCCAGCAGGGGACAGGACAATAACTATGGCTACACCTTC
CDR3aa: CASRGQDNNYGYTF

abundance: -
j_gene: TRBJ1-2
d_gene: TRBD1
v_gene: TRBV20-1
len: 16
CDR3nt: TGCAGTGCAAGGGACAGGGGCCGCGTTACCCCCTATGAGGACACCTTC
CDR3aa: CSARDRGRVTPYEDTF

abundance: -
j_gene: TRBJ2-2
d_gene: -
v_gene: TRBV20-1
len: 13
CDR3nt: TGCAGTTTGGACTCCCCACCGTTCGGGGAGCTGTTTTTT
CDR3aa: CSLDSPPFGELFF

abundance: -
j_gene: TRBJ2-3
d_gene: -
v_gene: TRBV24-1
len: 12
CDR3nt: TGTGCCACCAGTGATTTTGCAGATACGCAGTATTTT
CDR3aa: CATSDFADTQYF

abundance: once
j_gene: TRBJ1-5
d_gene: -
v_gene: TRBV20-1
len: 12
CDR3nt: TGCAGTGCTAGAGATTTAAAGCAGCCCCAGCATTTT
CDR3aa: CSARDLKQPQHF